The present T cell receptor beta chain was sequenced within a study of blood T cells in healthy people across ages. In this sample, this clonotype turned up a few times. Its antigen is unidentified. The authors drew around 9.3 milliliters of peripheral blood from each donor. A second roughly 6 to 11 cycle PCR used barcoded and J-beta primers. TCRdb reanalysed the 5' RACE reads using MiXCR and keeps one entry per CDR3 protein. The sample consists of some 1.5 million distinct CDR3 sequences, about 28% of them appearing once. Germline-derived CDR1 and CDR2 are SEHNR and FQNEAQ (reference sequence). V dropped 5 bases and J dropped 2 bases, with 13 bases sitting between them. The CDR3 covers 14 residues. Whole-study findings and limits: The diversity estimates, figures obtained from one million T cells, were considered underestimates.

The sequence derives from a woman in her twenties or thirties in good health. Sequenced: blood. The gene calls are TRBV7-9 and TRBJ2-7, with a possible D match to TRBD1 (5 bases). This chain's CDR3 is CASSPRTRAYEQYF. Here the CDR3 DNA reads TGTGCCAGCAGCCCCCGGACACGGGCCTACGAGCAGTACTTC.